Described below is a single T cell receptor (beta chain) sequence and its context. This sample was included in a study of blood T cell repertoires in COVID-19. About the study: Acute and convalescent COVID-19 specimens originated in the United States, Italy and Spain. PBMCs, B-cell-depleted T cells, or T cells were the source of the cDNA or gDNA that made up the material.

In the original workflow: Estimation of nucleated cell counts relied on the amplification of reference gene primers. The data were produced by immunoSEQ multiplex PCR, yet TCRdb's version contains in-frame clones alone and is incomplete. V, J and clone size derive from that table, while D and trimming were established from the DNA sequence. In the table there are some 80,000 clones, 60% to 85% of which are singletons. The CDR3 is 14 residues long. CDR1 SEHNR and CDR2 FQNEAQ come from the germline V gene (reference sequence). V was trimmed by 3 bases and J by 7 bases, leaving 13 bases between them. V and J are TRBV7-9 and TRBJ2-1, with a tentative D call TRBD2 (5 bases). Sequenced: peripheral blood. The origin of this receptor is a human donor in a cohort sampled during active COVID-19. The CDR3 loop reads CASSFLEGVNEQFF. CDR3 DNA: TGTGCCAGCAGCTTTCTAGAGGGAGTAAATGAGCAGTTCTTC. The whole variable domain, remainder taken from reference TRBV7-9 and TRBJ2-1, is DTGVSQNPRHKITKRGQNVTFRCDPISEHNRLYWYRQTLGQGPEFLTYFQNEAQLEKSRLLSDRFSAERPKGSFSTLEIQRTEQGDSAMYLCASSFLEGVNEQFFGPGTRLTVL.